The next 15 T cell receptor beta chains were all read from a single sample in a study of blood T cell repertoires in COVID-19. Measured with immunoSEQ multiplex PCR; TCRdb has only the in-frame clones, and not every one. The sample shows around 68,000 clones, around nine tenths of them seen only once. Input material: peripheral blood. These TCRs come from a middle-aged man with active COVID-19.

To note about this clone: Germline and junction disagree at one end, which may indicate a read error. This sequence joins TRBV9 and TRBJ2-1; 7 bases agree with TRBD2. The CDR3 is made up of 16 amino acids. Germline values: CDR1 SGDLS, CDR2 YYNGEE. CDR3 loop: CVSSAIRGSTYNEQFF. Written as DNA, the CDR3 is TGTGTCAGCAGCGCAATACGCGGGAGTACCTACAATGAGCAGTTCTTC.

This sequence joins TRBV3-1 (or the pseudogene TRBV3-2) and TRBJ1-3, with unresolved D. The CDR3 spans 14 residues. Germline values: CDR1 LGHDT, CDR2 YNNKEL (reference sequence). Between the trimmed V and J ends, which lost 4 bases and 0 bases, there was a span of 7 bases. The CDR3 DNA sequence: TGTGCCAGCAGCCGAAAGCGCTCTGGAAACACCATATATTTT. It codes for CASSRKRSGNTIYF.

The rearrangement uses TRBV5-1 and TRBJ2-7; 9 bases are shared with TRBD1. This CDR3 is 14 amino acids long. The trim removed 5 bases at V and 7 bases at J, leaving 10 bases unmatched. Germline-derived CDR1 and CDR2 are SGHRS and YFSETQ. The CDR3, as DNA: TGCGCCAGCAGACCGGGACAGGGAACTTATGAGCAGTACTTC. Translating it yields CASRPGQGTYEQYF.

The rearrangement links TRBV7-7 to TRBJ1-1, with D possibly being TRBD1 (5 bases). Deletions cut 5 bases from V and 2 bases from J, with 12 bases between. The CDR3 length is 14 residues. Germline-derived CDR1 and CDR2 are SSHAT and FNYEAQ (reference sequence). The CDR3 DNA sequence: TGTGCCAGCAGCCGACAGTACTCTAACACTGAAGCTTTCTTT. Translation gives CASSRQYSNTEAFF. Full variable domain (rest looked up from reference TRBV7-7 and TRBJ1-1): GAGVSQSPRYKVTKRGQDVTLRCDPISSHATLYWYQQALGQGPEFLTYFNYEAQPDKSGLPSDRFSAERPEGSISTLTIQRTEQRDSAMYRCASSRQYSNTEAFFGQGTRLTVV.

This chain links TRBV6-2 or TRBV6-3 with TRBJ1-1; D not certain. Trimming removed 6 bases from V and 3 bases from J, with 14 bases in between. The germline gives CDR1 MNHEY, CDR2 SVGEGT. The CDR3 runs to 14 residues. CDR3 residues: CASSQRFTYTEAFF. CDR3 DNA: TGTGCCAGCAGCCAGCGGTTTACCTACACTGAAGCTTTCTTT.

This chain connects TRBV5-1 to TRBJ2-1; possible D gene TRBD2, 6 bases. The germline V gene encodes CDR1 SGHRS and CDR2 YFSETQ. The CDR3 covers 14 residues. Trimming removed 3 bases at V and 3 bases at J, with 10 bases between. In nucleotides, the CDR3 is TGCGCCAGCAGCTCCCCGGGAGACTACAATGAGCAGTTCTTC. Translated, it gives CASSSPGDYNEQFF.

This clone appeared once. The genes are TRBV6-5 and TRBJ1-2; TRBD1 agrees at 10 bases. CDR1 is MNHEY, CDR2 SVGAGI, per germline. Trimming cost V 5 bases and J 4 bases; bases outside gene matches: 4. The CDR3 loop spans 14 amino acids. In DNA form, the CDR3 reads TGTGCCAGCAGTATCAGGACAGGGGGCTATGGCTACACCTTC. Protein sequence: CASSIRTGGYGYTF.

The CDR3 here is CATQGNYGYTF. The CDR3 DNA follows: TGTGCCACGCAGGGTAACTATGGCTACACCTTC. The V and J genes are TRBV19 and TRBJ1-2, with D maybe TRBD1 (5 bases). Germline V gene sequence: CDR1 LNHDA, CDR2 SQIVND (reference sequence). The CDR3 length is 11 residues. The V gene lost 10 bases and the J gene lost 1 base, with 7 bases spanning the gap. The full variable domain, its missing parts supplied by reference TRBV19 and TRBJ1-2, is DGGITQSPKYLFRKEGQNVTLSCEQNLNHDAMYWYRQDPGQGLRLIYYSQIVNDFQKGDIAEGYSVSREKKESFPLTVTSAQKNPTAFYLCATQGNYGYTFGSGTRLTVV.

V gene TRBV5-1 combines with J gene TRBJ1-6, with 8 bases that match TRBD1. V lost 1 base and J lost 7; bases outside the gene matches: 4. Per the germline V gene, CDR1 is SGHRS and CDR2 is YFSETQ. The CDR3 consists of 15 residues. The CDR3 DNA reads as TGCGCCAGCAGCTTGTCGACAGGGGAGAATTCACCCCTCCACTTT. Protein product: CASSLSTGENSPLHF.

The chain couples TRBV6-2 or TRBV6-3 to TRBJ1-5, with unresolved D. The CDR3 totals 14 residues. V lost 2 bases, J lost 7 bases, and 12 bases lay in between. CDR1 is MNHEY, CDR2 SVGEGT, per germline. CDR3 sequence: CASSYGSGGQPQHF. The CDR3 nucleotides are TGTGCCAGCAGTTACGGGAGCGGTGGACAGCCCCAGCATTTT.

The chain recombines TRBV4-2 with TRBJ2-3, with D perhaps TRBD2 (5 bases). This CDR3 comprises 15 residues. V was cut by 0 bases and J by 2 bases, with 9 bases left in between. Germline assignment: CDR1 LGHNA and CDR2 YNFKEQ. The CDR3 region is CASSQEERNTDTQYF. The CDR3 coding sequence is TGTGCCAGCAGCCAAGAAGAGCGGAACACAGATACGCAGTATTTT.

V and J are TRBV11-1 and TRBJ1-1; D is ambiguous. V lost 5 bases, J lost 1 base, and 8 bases lay in between. CDR1 SGHAT and CDR2 FQDESV come from the germline V gene (reference sequence). The CDR3 contains 13 residues. The CDR3 protein is CASSPGRNTEAFF. The CDR3 nucleotides are TGTGCCAGCAGCCCGGGGAGGAACACTGAAGCTTTCTTT. The full variable domain, its missing parts supplied by reference TRBV11-1 and TRBJ1-1, is EAEVAQSPRYKITEKSQAVAFWCDPISGHATLYWYRQILGQGPELLVQFQDESVVDDSQLPKDRFSAERLKGVDSTLKIQPAELGDSAMYLCASSPGRNTEAFFGQGTRLTVV.

The gene calls are TRBV12-3 or TRBV12-4 and TRBJ2-2; D remains unclear. The V end was cut by 6 bases, the J end by 2 bases, with 7 bases between. This CDR3 has 13 amino acids. In nucleotides, the CDR3 is TGTGCCAGCAGCTCCTCTAACACCGGGGAGCTGTTTTTT. Protein sequence: CASSSSNTGELFF.

J is TRBJ1-2 and V is TRBV4-2; unclear D gene. The CDR3 sequence is 14 residues long. Germline values: CDR1 LGHNA, CDR2 YNFKEQ. Trimming took off 0 bases at V and 4 bases at J, with 9 bases between the two ends. CDR3: CASSQDRFVYGYTF. The DNA for the CDR3 is TGTGCCAGCAGCCAAGACAGGTTTGTCTATGGCTACACCTTC.

The chain couples TRBV4-3 to TRBJ2-2, with TRBD2 matching 7 bases. The V gene's germline CDR1 is LGHNA and CDR2 YSLEER. This CDR3 spans 17 amino acids. The junction had 9 bases not matched to a gene; V was cut back by 1 base and J by 4 bases. The CDR3 region has the DNA TGCGCCAGCAGCCAAGGATTGAGTAGCGGGCCCACCGGGGAGCTGTTTTTT. Translation: CASSQGLSSGPTGELFF.